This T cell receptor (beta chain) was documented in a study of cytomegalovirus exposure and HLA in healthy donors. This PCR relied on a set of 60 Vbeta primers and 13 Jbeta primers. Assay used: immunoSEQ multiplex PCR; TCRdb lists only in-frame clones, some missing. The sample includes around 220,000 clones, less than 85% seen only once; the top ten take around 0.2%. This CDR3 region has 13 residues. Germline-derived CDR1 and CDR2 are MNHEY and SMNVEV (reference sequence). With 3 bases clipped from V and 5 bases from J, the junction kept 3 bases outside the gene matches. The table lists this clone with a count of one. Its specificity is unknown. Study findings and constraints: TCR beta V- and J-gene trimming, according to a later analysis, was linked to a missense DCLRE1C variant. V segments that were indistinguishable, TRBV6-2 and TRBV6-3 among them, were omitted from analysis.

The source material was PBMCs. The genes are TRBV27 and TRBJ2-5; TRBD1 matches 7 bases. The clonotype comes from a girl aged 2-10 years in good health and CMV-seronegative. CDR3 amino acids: CASSLTGRETQYF. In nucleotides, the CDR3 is TGTGCCAGCAGTTTGACAGGGCGGGAGACCCAGTACTTC.